The 28 T cell receptor beta chains below all came from one sample that was sequenced in a study of T cell responses to AZD1222 COVID-19 vaccine. TCRdb keeps only in-frame clones here, not all; method: immunoSEQ multiplex PCR. The table shows tens of thousands of clones, with about nine tenths occurring only once. Source: peripheral blood, taken on day 0 of AZD1222 vaccination. These receptors all stem from an adult in good health.

The V gene is TRBV7-3, the J gene TRBJ1-2; D is perhaps TRBD1 (6 bases). This CDR3 contains 13 residues. Trimming left V 4 bases short and J 9 bases short, with 15 bases between. CDR1 is SGHTA and CDR2 is FQGTGA in the germline V gene. CDR3 nucleotide sequence: TGTGCCAGCAGCTCCCGGACAGATATGAGCTACACCTTC. Amino acids: CASSSRTDMSYTF.

This chain uses TRBV5-5 with TRBJ2-7; 7 bases match TRBD2. This CDR3 region has 16 residues. Looked up from germline, CDR1 is SGHKS and CDR2 is YYEKEE (reference sequence). The ends lost 6 bases at V and 0 bases at J; junction bases unmatched: 12. The CDR3 protein is CASTPPGGLSSYEQYF. CDR3 nucleotides: TGTGCCAGCACTCCTCCCGGGGGGTTAAGCTCCTACGAGCAGTACTTC.

The chain is built from TRBV28 and TRBJ2-2, with 7 bases fitting TRBD1. The junction had 18 bases not matched to a gene; V was cut back by 6 bases and J by 2 bases. This CDR3 spans 19 amino acids. The germline V gene encodes CDR1 MDHEN and CDR2 SYDVKM. The CDR3 loop reads CASSMAPRLGTANTGELFF. In DNA, the CDR3 is TGTGCCAGCAGCATGGCTCCCCGGTTGGGGACAGCTAACACCGGGGAGCTGTTTTTT.

The chain employs TRBV7-2 and TRBJ2-3; D gene ambiguous. The V end lost 5 bases, the J end lost 3 bases, and 6 bases lay between the germline ends. The CDR3 is 12 amino acids. Germline CDR1 reads SGHTA; CDR2 reads FQGNSA. DNA of the CDR3: TGTGCCAGCAGCCTCTTTACAGATACGCAGTATTTT. Translating it yields CASSLFTDTQYF.

The V call is TRBV6-5, the J call TRBJ2-7; the match to TRBD1 covers 7 bases. This CDR3 has 14 residues. Germline assignment: CDR1 MNHEY and CDR2 SVGAGI. Trimming removed 6 bases from V and 1 base from J; junction bases left unmatched: 6. CDR3 in amino acids: CASRVTQGSYEQYF. The CDR3 coding sequence is TGTGCCAGCAGGGTGACACAGGGGTCCTACGAGCAGTACTTC.

As DNA, the CDR3 is TGTGCCAGCAGTTTTAGCGGGAATGAGCAGTTCTTC. It specifies CASSFSGNEQFF. The V call is TRBV12-3 or TRBV12-4, the J call TRBJ2-1; 7 nucleotides agree with TRBD2. With V trimmed by 3 bases and J by 7 bases, 0 bases remained unmatched. The CDR3 sequence is 12 residues long.

The chain recombines TRBV2 with TRBJ1-4; 7 bases agree with TRBD1. V trimming: 6 bases; J trimming: 0 bases; junction bases outside the gene matches: 1. The CDR3 totals 14 residues. Germline CDR1 is SNHLY and CDR2 is FYNNEI. The CDR3 DNA is TGTGCCAGCAGGACAGGGTCAACTAATGAAAAACTGTTTTTT. The encoded protein is CASRTGSTNEKLFF.

In this sample, this clone turned up a few times. The V and J genes are TRBV12-3 or TRBV12-4 and TRBJ2-1; D not resolved. The V end lost 7 bases, the J end lost 6 bases, and 13 bases lay between the germline ends. The CDR3 extends over 13 amino acids. CDR3 sequence (DNA): TGTGCCAGCACCCGACCCCCCGGCAATGAGCAGTTCTTC. Encoded protein: CASTRPPGNEQFF.

This chain joins TRBV7-9 and TRBJ2-7; 10 bases match TRBD2. The J segment lost 3 bases and the V segment lost 1 base, leaving 6 bases of the junction unmatched. The CDR3 runs to 16 residues. Germline loops: CDR1 SEHNR, CDR2 FQNEAQ (reference sequence). CDR3 sequence reads: CASSLGAGTSDYEQYF. In DNA form, the CDR3 reads TGTGCCAGCAGCTTAGGGGCCGGGACTAGCGACTACGAGCAGTACTTC.

This chain joins TRBV15 and TRBJ2-6; D uncertain. The V end lost 0 bases, the J end lost 0 bases, and 3 bases lay between the germline ends. Germline V gene data show CDR1 as LNHNV and CDR2 as YYDKDF (reference sequence). There are 15 residues in the CDR3. The CDR3 protein is CATSRDHSGANVLTF. The DNA for the CDR3 is TGTGCCACCAGCAGAGATCACTCTGGGGCCAACGTCCTGACTTTC.

V is TRBV24-1 and J is TRBJ2-3; D unresolved. V gave up 8 bases and J gave up 0 bases, with 26 bases separating them. The CDR3 sequence is 19 residues long. Germline V gene sequence: CDR1 KGHDR, CDR2 SFDVKD. The DNA for the CDR3 is TGTGCCACCAACTCGGGTAAGGGTCCCAGGTATTCTAGCACAGATACGCAGTATTTT. Translated, it gives CATNSGKGPRYSSTDTQYF.

The chain has TRBV29-1 and TRBJ1-2; weak D call: TRBD1 (5 bases). CDR3 size: 12 residues. Germline V gene lookup returns CDR1 SQVTM and CDR2 ANQGSEA. V dropped 3 bases and J dropped 8 bases, with 13 bases sitting between them. The DNA for the CDR3 is TGCAGCGTTGAGGGACCGGGATGGGGCTACACCTTC. Translated: CSVEGPGWGYTF.

V is TRBV7-6 and J is TRBJ2-7, with D perhaps matching TRBD1 (5 bases). The CDR3 covers 13 residues. With 0 bases removed from V and 3 bases from J, the gap between germline ends came to 6 bases. Germline values: CDR1 SGHVS, CDR2 FNYEAQ. The CDR3 DNA reads as TGTGCCAGCAGCTTAGCCCAGGGCTACGAGCAGTACTTC. Translated: CASSLAQGYEQYF.

The CDR3 loop is CASTRGGFHGYTF. The CDR3, as DNA: TGTGCCAGCACCCGAGGGGGTTTCCATGGCTACACCTTC. The chain couples TRBV7-9 to TRBJ1-2; the D gene is possibly TRBD1 (6 bases). Trimming left V 7 bases short and J 6 bases short, with 15 bases between. Germline V CDR1 and CDR2: SEHNR, FQNEAQ (reference sequence). The CDR3 extends over 13 amino acids.

This chain joins TRBV2 and TRBJ2-3; TRBD2 matches at 13 bases. The CDR3 loop spans 18 amino acids. V dropped 2 bases and J dropped 2; count of bases not matched to a gene: 7. Germline lookup yields CDR1 SNHLY and CDR2 FYNNEI. CDR3 loop: CASSEYRGLAGTTDTQYF. DNA for the CDR3: TGTGCCAGCAGTGAATATAGGGGACTAGCGGGGACCACAGATACGCAGTATTTT.

The CDR3 reads CASSEQGLYNEQFF. The CDR3 nucleotides are TGTGCCAGCAGTGAACAGGGGTTGTACAATGAGCAGTTCTTC. The V gene is TRBV2, the J gene TRBJ2-1, with D possibly being TRBD1 (6 bases). Trimming left V 2 bases short and J 4 bases short, with 9 bases between. The CDR3 loop spans 14 amino acids. The germline V gene has CDR1 SNHLY and CDR2 FYNNEI.

The J gene is TRBJ1-6, the V gene TRBV7-2, with D uncertain. The V end was cut by 6 bases, the J end by 8 bases, with 17 bases between. The germline V gene encodes CDR1 SGHTA and CDR2 FQGNSA. The CDR3 runs to 15 residues. CDR3 nucleotide sequence: TGTGCCAGCAGTCTTTTCGTCGGTTCTTATTCACCCCTCCACTTT. Protein sequence: CASSLFVGSYSPLHF.

The V gene is TRBV30, the J gene TRBJ2-4; D could derive from TRBD1 or TRBD2 (6 bases each). Per the germline V gene, CDR1 is GTSNPN and CDR2 is SVGIG (reference sequence). Trimming left V 3 bases short and J 8 bases short, with 11 bases between. CDR3 length: 12 residues. CDR3 DNA: TGTGCCTGGAGCACGGGGGCGGACATTCAGTACTTC. Encoded protein: CAWSTGADIQYF.

The V and J genes are TRBV6-2 or TRBV6-3 and TRBJ1-5; possible D gene TRBD1, 6 bases. Trimming took off 6 bases at V and 0 bases at J, with 12 bases between the two ends. Germline CDR1 is MNHEY and CDR2 is SVGEGT. This CDR3 is 15 amino acids long. CDR3 sequence (DNA): TGTGCCAGCAGCTCCGGACAGCTTAGCAATCAGCCCCAGCATTTT. Residues: CASSSGQLSNQPQHF.

The chain combines TRBV2 with TRBJ1-2; D might be TRBD1 (6 bases). CDR1 is SNHLY and CDR2 is FYNNEI in the germline V gene. The CDR3 extends over 14 amino acids. Trimming cost V 3 bases and J 4 bases, with 12 bases left between them. The CDR3 DNA reads TGTGCCAGCAGTGATCGGGGGGCTCGCTATGGCTACACCTTC. It codes for CASSDRGARYGYTF.

This clone has a single count. The chain employs TRBV3-1 (or the pseudogene TRBV3-2) and TRBJ1-1; 7 positions agree with TRBD1. CDR1 is LGHDT, CDR2 YNNKEL, per germline (reference sequence). This CDR3 contains 15 residues. The V gene end was trimmed by 0 bases and the J gene end by 4 bases; junction bases not matched to a gene: 5. The CDR3 region is CASSQEQGLSTEAFF. For the CDR3, the DNA is TGTGCCAGCAGCCAAGAACAGGGGCTGAGCACTGAAGCTTTCTTT.

V usage is TRBV2 and J usage is TRBJ1-2, with a tentative D call TRBD1 (6 bases). The CDR3 loop spans 16 amino acids. The V end lost 2 bases, the J end lost 8 bases, and 21 bases lay between the germline ends. CDR1 SNHLY and CDR2 FYNNEI come from the germline V gene. The CDR3 bases are TGTGCCAGCAGTGAACTCTCCCCAGGGAGGGGGTCGGGCTACACCTTC. Translation gives CASSELSPGRGSGYTF.

This clone has more than one count but fewer than ten. This chain joins TRBV19 and TRBJ2-7, with 9 bases identical to TRBD1. Trimming removed 6 bases from V and 3 bases from J; junction bases left unmatched: 3. Per the germline V gene, CDR1 is LNHDA and CDR2 is SQIVND (reference sequence). The CDR3 contains 13 residues. The CDR3 here is CASSSGQGYEQYF. The CDR3 DNA follows: TGTGCCAGTAGCTCGGGACAGGGCTACGAGCAGTACTTC.

This chain links TRBV5-1 with TRBJ2-4; TRBD2 might be the D (5 bases). The CDR3 spans 15 residues. Germline assignment: CDR1 SGHRS and CDR2 YFSETQ. Deletions cut 5 bases from V and 3 bases from J, with 15 bases between. CDR3 bases: TGCGCCAGCAGTACGGGGTTTACGGTCAAAAACATTCAGTACTTC. Encoded protein: CASSTGFTVKNIQYF.

The V gene is TRBV7-9, the J gene TRBJ1-2; D unclear. This CDR3 contains 14 residues. The germline V and J ends were trimmed by 4 bases and 2 bases, with 11 bases remaining between them. Germline V gene lookup returns CDR1 SEHNR and CDR2 FQNEAQ (reference sequence). CDR3 residues: CASSYGAGNYGYTF. CDR3 DNA: TGTGCCAGCAGCTACGGAGCGGGGAACTATGGCTACACCTTC. The variable domain in full, with the rest retrieved from reference TRBV7-9 and TRBJ1-2, is DTGVSQNPRHKITKRGQNVTFRCDPISEHNRLYWYRQTLGQGPEFLTYFQNEAQLEKSRLLSDRFSAERPKGSFSTLEIQRTEQGDSAMYLCASSYGAGNYGYTFGSGTRLTVV.

The chain is built from TRBV2 and TRBJ1-1, with D perhaps TRBD1 (5 bases). The CDR3 sequence is 15 residues long. Trimming removed 8 bases from V and 0 bases from J, with 16 bases in between. Germline V CDR1 and CDR2: SNHLY, FYNNEI. In nucleotides, the CDR3 is TGTGCCAGCGCCTGGGCGGGGGGGATGAACACTGAAGCTTTCTTT. Its protein product is CASAWAGGMNTEAFF.

This chain uses TRBV27 with TRBJ1-1, with D perhaps TRBD1 (5 bases). CDR3 length: 17 amino acids. Germline values: CDR1 MNHEY, CDR2 SMNVEV (reference sequence). V lost 2 bases, J lost 3 bases, and 19 bases lay in between. In nucleotides, the CDR3 is TGTGCCAGCAGTTTAGGCCCCGGGACGATGTTAGACACTGAAGCTTTCTTT. It encodes CASSLGPGTMLDTEAFF.

V is TRBV25-1 and J is TRBJ1-2; D is unclear. CDR3 length: 14 residues. Germline lookup yields CDR1 MGHDK and CDR2 SYGVNS. Trimming removed 2 bases from V and 5 bases from J, with 12 bases in between. CDR3 in DNA: TGTGCCAGCAGTGAAGGGAGGGAGAGGTATGGCTACACCTTC. It is translated as CASSEGRERYGYTF.